These 24 T cell receptor beta chains were sequenced from one sample in a study of control samples from healthy donors and cancer patients (dated by TCRdb to 2018 to 2020). The receptor library was made with the immunoSEQ multiplex PCR assay. What TCRdb holds here is the immuneACCESS table cut down to in-frame rearrangements. Part of the clones is not present; checked against another copy, under half of the missing clones reflect an unresolved V gene, and the others are unexplained. The sample has about 160,000 clones on record, 93% of them singletons. The ten largest clones add up to approximately 4% of the sample. The sequenced sample was blood. The receptors were gathered from a woman between 55 and 75 years old in good health.

V and J are TRBV18 and TRBJ2-1; 7 nucleotides match TRBD2. Germline V gene data show CDR1 as KGHSH and CDR2 as LQKENI. The CDR3 has 15 residues. After removal of 0 bases from V and 8 bases from J, the junction contained 7 bases not matched to a gene. CDR3 in amino acids: CASSPPGRGFDEQFF. The CDR3 DNA sequence: TGTGCCAGCTCACCACCAGGGCGGGGGTTCGATGAGCAGTTCTTC. Combining the CDR3 with reference TRBV18 and TRBJ2-1 gives the whole variable domain NAGVMQNPRHLVRRRGQEARLRCSPMKGHSHVYWYRQLPEEGLKFMVYLQKENIIDESGMPKERFSAEFPKEGPSILRIQQVVRGDSAAYFCASSPPGRGFDEQFFGPGTRLTVL.

The chain links TRBV6-6 to TRBJ1-5; 8 bases fit TRBD1. Germline CDR1 and CDR2: MNHNY and SVGAGI (reference sequence). The CDR3 covers 15 residues. V shed 7 bases, J shed 5 bases, and the junction held 10 bases outside the gene matches. The CDR3 DNA sequence: TGTGCCAGCAAAGTAACAGGGGGTACCCATCAGCCCCAGCATTTT. Translating it yields CASKVTGGTHQPQHF.

The chain joins TRBV12-3 or TRBV12-4 to TRBJ1-5; D gene unclear. The V gene lost 6 bases and the J gene lost 7 bases, with 13 bases spanning the gap. CDR3 size: 13 residues. The CDR3 is CASSREQRQPQHF. DNA of the CDR3: TGTGCCAGCAGCCGTGAACAGCGACAGCCCCAGCATTTT.

This clone came up once. The chain combines TRBV7-6 with TRBJ2-5, with 8 positions matching TRBD1. Germline V gene lookup returns CDR1 SGHVS and CDR2 FNYEAQ. This CDR3 region has 12 residues. J was trimmed by 5 bases and V by 5 bases; bases with no gene match: 1. The CDR3 sequence is CASSGDRETQYF. DNA for the CDR3: TGTGCCAGCAGCGGGGACAGGGAGACCCAGTACTTC.

The rearrangement links TRBV19 to TRBJ1-3; no reliable D call. Germline CDR1 is LNHDA and CDR2 is SQIVND (reference sequence). The CDR3 contains 18 residues. V shed 7 bases and J shed 0 bases, with 22 bases lying between them. The CDR3 reads CASTRDHRENYSGNTIYF. The CDR3 DNA reads TGTGCCAGTACCAGAGATCACAGAGAAAATTACTCTGGAAACACCATATATTTT.

The J gene is TRBJ1-1, the V gene TRBV6-5, with 7 bases matching TRBD1. The CDR3 contains 14 residues. The junction had 12 bases not matched to a gene; V was cut back by 9 bases and J by 5 bases. Germline loops: CDR1 MNHEY, CDR2 SVGAGI. CDR3 sequence: CASQRGGAETEAFF. The CDR3 DNA sequence: TGTGCCAGTCAGCGAGGGGGCGCAGAGACTGAAGCTTTCTTT.

The genes are TRBV6-6 and TRBJ1-1; tentative D call: TRBD1 (5 bases). V was cut by 2 bases and J by 5 bases, with 9 bases left in between. Germline V CDR1 and CDR2: MNHNY, SVGAGI (reference sequence). The CDR3 consists of 13 residues. For the CDR3, the DNA is TGTGCCAGCAGTTACGGGGCAAGTACTGAAGCTTTCTTT. Protein sequence: CASSYGASTEAFF.

The CDR3: CASGTGGRGREKLFF. For the CDR3, the DNA is TGTGCTAGTGGTACTGGGGGCAGGGGGAGAGAAAAACTGTTTTTT. This chain connects TRBV12-5 to TRBJ1-4; 7 bases line up with TRBD1. Germline V gene data show CDR1 as LGHNT and CDR2 as FRNRAP. The CDR3 contains 15 residues. J lost 8 bases, V lost 5 bases, and 11 bases had no gene match.

This rearrangement joins TRBV19 to TRBJ1-3; D unresolved. This CDR3 spans 15 amino acids. CDR1 and CDR2 from the germline V gene are LNHDA and SQIVND (reference sequence). The V end lost 4 bases, the J end lost 7 bases, and 17 bases lay between the germline ends. The CDR3 DNA is TGTGCCAGTAGTACCGACGTCTCTTGGATCAACACCATATATTTT. Its protein product is CASSTDVSWINTIYF.

This chain connects TRBV7-9 to TRBJ2-5; D might be TRBD1 or TRBD2, each matching 6 bases. Trimming removed 5 bases at V and 10 bases at J, with 20 bases between. The V gene's germline CDR1 is SEHNR and CDR2 FQNEAQ (reference sequence). The CDR3 extends over 14 amino acids. The DNA for the CDR3 is TGTGCCAGCAGCCAGGATTCGGGGGCCGGAGGCCAGTACTTC. This sequence encodes CASSQDSGAGGQYF.

This CDR3 reads CASSPPHREGTNEKLFF. In nucleotides, the CDR3 is TGTGCCAGCTCACCACCCCACAGAGAGGGAACGAATGAAAAACTGTTTTTT. The chain uses TRBV18 and TRBJ1-4; D remains ambiguous. The V gene's germline CDR1 is KGHSH and CDR2 LQKENI. The CDR3 consists of 17 residues. The ends were cut back, 0 bases at V and 5 bases at J, with 16 bases in the middle.

This sequence joins TRBV2 and TRBJ1-4, with D tentatively TRBD1 (5 bases). The CDR3 extends over 13 amino acids. With 8 bases removed from V and 4 bases from J, the gap between germline ends came to 11 bases. Germline V gene sequence: CDR1 SNHLY, CDR2 FYNNEI. The CDR3 DNA reads TGTGCCAGCGGGGACGGACGTAATGAAAAACTGTTTTTT. Protein: CASGDGRNEKLFF.

The rearrangement joins TRBV24-1 to TRBJ2-1, with 8 bases matching TRBD1. Germline values: CDR1 KGHDR, CDR2 SFDVKD. This CDR3 spans 14 amino acids. J was trimmed by 2 bases and V by 7 bases; bases with no gene match: 3. The CDR3 DNA follows: TGTGCCACCAGCCCAGGGGGCACCTACAATGAGCAGTTCTTC. It specifies CATSPGGTYNEQFF.

The CDR3 coding sequence is TGCAGCGTCCAGGGGCAGGGCTACGAGCAGTACTTC. Protein product: CSVQGQGYEQYF. The J gene is TRBJ2-7, the V gene TRBV29-1; tentatively, D is TRBD1 (6 bases). Germline values: CDR1 SQVTM, CDR2 ANQGSEA. The CDR3 sequence is 12 residues long. The V end lost 6 bases, the J end lost 3 bases, and 12 bases lay between the germline ends.

This clone was detected once. The chain links TRBV6-5 to TRBJ2-5, with 9 bases matching TRBD2. The germline V gene encodes CDR1 MNHEY and CDR2 SVGAGI. The CDR3 loop spans 15 amino acids. V dropped 7 bases and J dropped 7; count of bases not matched to a gene: 13. CDR3 nucleotides: TGTGCCAGCATATCTAAGAGCGGGGGGCTCCGGACCCAGTACTTC. This gives the protein CASISKSGGLRTQYF.

As regards this clone: The junction and the germline gene differ at one end; a read error may be behind it. The V gene is TRBV3-1 (or the pseudogene TRBV3-2), the J gene TRBJ2-5; TRBD1 might be the D (6 bases). Germline assignment: CDR1 LGHDT and CDR2 YNNKEL (reference sequence). The CDR3 is 14 amino acids. The CDR3, as DNA: TGTGCCAGCAGCCCAGGGGTTGTGGGAGAGATCCAGTACTTC. Its translation: CASSPGVVGEIQYF.

The J gene is TRBJ1-5, the V gene TRBV25-1; D unresolved. CDR3 length: 11 amino acids. Germline lookup yields CDR1 MGHDK and CDR2 SYGVNS. V was trimmed by 4 bases and J by 7 bases, leaving 5 bases between them. The chain's CDR3 is CASSGRQPQHF. CDR3 DNA sequence: TGTGCCAGCAGTGGGAGACAGCCCCAGCATTTT. The full variable domain, in which reference TRBV25-1 and TRBJ1-5 provide the parts outside the CDR3, is EADIYQTPRYLVIGTGKKITLECSQTMGHDKMYWYQQDPGMELHLIHYSYGVNSTEKGDLSSESTVSRIRTEHFPLTLESARPSHTSQYLCASSGRQPQHFGDGTRLSIL.

The V call is TRBV13, the J call TRBJ2-5; 7 nucleotides align to TRBD2. The CDR3 spans 14 residues. Germline V gene lookup returns CDR1 PRHDT and CDR2 FYEKMQ (reference sequence). The junction had 4 bases not matched to a gene; V was cut back by 4 bases and J by 2 bases. The CDR3 DNA reads as TGTGCCAGCAGCTCGACTAGCCAGCAAGAGACCCAGTACTTC. Translating gives CASSSTSQQETQYF.

The chain joins TRBV11-3 to TRBJ2-2; D not certain. Per the germline V gene, CDR1 is SGHNT and CDR2 is YENEEA. Trimming stripped 8 bases from V and 0 bases from J, with 1 base between. This CDR3 is 11 amino acids long. CDR3 in DNA: TGTGCCAGCGCGAACACCGGGGAGCTGTTTTTT. This gives the protein CASANTGELFF.

The chain recombines TRBV6-5 with TRBJ2-7, with D tentatively TRBD1 (7 bases). V was pared by 0 bases and J by 3 bases, with 15 bases between. The germline CDR1 and CDR2 sequences are MNHEY and SVGAGI. The CDR3 spans 16 residues. CDR3 amino acids: CASSYSLEGANYEQYF. The CDR3 coding sequence is TGTGCCAGCAGTTACTCTTTGGAGGGGGCAAACTACGAGCAGTACTTC.

This clone was seen a handful of times. The chain combines TRBV27 with TRBJ2-3, with 11 bases that match TRBD2. J lost 2 bases, V lost 0 bases, and 13 bases had no gene match. The CDR3 covers 20 residues. From germline, CDR1 is MNHEY and CDR2 SMNVEV (reference sequence). The CDR3 sequence is CASSLSASGGKGRVTDTQYF. CDR3 in DNA: TGTGCCAGCAGTTTATCGGCTAGCGGGGGGAAAGGACGTGTCACAGATACGCAGTATTTT.

In its sample, this clone was seen once. V gene TRBV6-5 combines with J gene TRBJ2-2, with D perhaps TRBD2 (6 bases). The germline gives CDR1 MNHEY, CDR2 SVGAGI. V was pared by 2 bases and J by 4 bases, with 11 bases between. This CDR3 is built from 15 residues. The DNA of the CDR3 is TGTGCCAGCAGTTACCGGACTACCAGCACCGGGGAGCTGTTTTTT. Residues: CASSYRTTSTGELFF.

This clone was seen a handful of times. The V call is TRBV27, the J call TRBJ2-1; 8 bases are shared with TRBD1. The length of the CDR3 is 15 residues. The germline gives CDR1 MNHEY, CDR2 SMNVEV (reference sequence). The V segment lost 8 bases and the J segment 3 bases; nucleotides outside the gene matches: 9. CDR3 in DNA: TGTGCCAGCGGACGGACAGGGTTGGACTACAATGAGCAGTTCTTC. Protein: CASGRTGLDYNEQFF.

This chain links TRBV12-5 with TRBJ1-1; D remains unclear. The CDR3 loop spans 15 amino acids. The V and J ends lost 1 base and 1 base respectively, with 10 bases between them. Germline loops: CDR1 LGHNT, CDR2 FRNRAP. The CDR3 sequence is CASGLGFKGNTEAFF. The CDR3 nucleotides read TGTGCTAGTGGTTTGGGCTTTAAAGGGAACACTGAAGCTTTCTTT.